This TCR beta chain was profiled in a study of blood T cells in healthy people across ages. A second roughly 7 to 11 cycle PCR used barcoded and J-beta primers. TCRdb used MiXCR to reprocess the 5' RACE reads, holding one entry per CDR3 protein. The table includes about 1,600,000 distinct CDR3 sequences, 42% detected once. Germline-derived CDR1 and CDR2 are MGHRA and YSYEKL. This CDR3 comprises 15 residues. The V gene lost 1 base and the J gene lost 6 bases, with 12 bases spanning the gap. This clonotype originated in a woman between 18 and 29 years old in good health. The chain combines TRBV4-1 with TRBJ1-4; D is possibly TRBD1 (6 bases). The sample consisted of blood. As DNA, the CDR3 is TGCGCCAGCAGCCAAGGGGCACAGGGAGATGAAAAACTGTTTTTT. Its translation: CASSQGAQGDEKLFF.